Detailed here is one T cell receptor (beta chain). This record comes from a study of early stage breast cancer tumors. Method: immunoSEQ multiplex PCR; TCRdb's copy keeps in-frame clones and lacks some. Of approximately 75,000 clones in the sample, 80% are singletons; the top ten hold 4.7%. The source is a person aged 35-50 years with breast cancer. The sequenced sample consisted of blood.

The CDR3 DNA reads TGTGCCAGCTCACCACCCGGATCTAATGAAAAACTGTTTTTT. It codes for CASSPPGSNEKLFF. The chain employs TRBV18 and TRBJ1-4; the D is unclear. Trimming took 0 bases from V and 3 from J, leaving 5 bases between them. CDR3 length: 14 amino acids. CDR1 KGHSH and CDR2 LQKENI come from the germline V gene.